Included here is one TCR beta chain sequence, with context. These data are taken from a study of shared clonotypes between healthy human individuals. The V end was cut by 1 base, the J end by 5 bases, with 9 bases between. The CDR3 runs 13 residues. Looked up from germline, CDR1 is SGHRS and CDR2 is YFSETQ. Profiling relied on immunoSEQ multiplex PCR, and the TCRdb table lists in-frame clones only, not all of them. Of approximately 100,000 clones listed, less than 75% are singletons. The material sequenced was memory CD8+ T cells sorted from blood. Subset of the sample: CD45RO+ cells pooled with CCR7-negative TemRA cells. The clonotype originates from a woman in her 30s in good health. The chain joins TRBV5-1 to TRBJ1-1; D not certain. CDR3 region: CASSLYGQTEAFF. CDR3 DNA sequence: TGCGCCAGCAGCTTGTACGGGCAAACTGAAGCTTTCTTT.